The next 19 T cell receptor beta chains were all read from a single sample in a study of T cell responses to AZD1222 COVID-19 vaccine. This table comes from immunoSEQ multiplex PCR, and its TCRdb copy is limited to in-frame clones, with some not included. Of about 170,000 clones in the sample, approximately 90% were seen once. Sample: peripheral blood, taken 28 days after the second AZD1222 dose. These receptors were collected from an adult who received the AZD1222 COVID-19 vaccine.

The CDR3 nucleotides are TGCGCCAGCAGCTTGGACTCTAGCACAGATACGCAGTATTTT. Its translation is CASSLDSSTDTQYF. The genes are TRBV5-1 and TRBJ2-3; D uncertain. V lost 0 bases and J 0 bases, leaving 5 bases between the germline ends. The CDR3 is 14 residues long. Looked up from germline, CDR1 is SGHRS and CDR2 is YFSETQ.

This chain links TRBV18 with TRBJ1-6, with 7 positions matching TRBD1. Germline V lookup: CDR1 KGHSH, CDR2 LQKENI. The ends lost 1 base at V and 7 bases at J; junction bases unmatched: 10. This CDR3 comprises 17 residues. Here the CDR3 reads CASSPRFGQAQNSPLHF. The CDR3 bases are TGTGCCAGCTCACCACGATTCGGACAGGCTCAGAATTCACCCCTCCACTTT.

The rearrangement uses TRBV25-1 and TRBJ2-3, with 7 bases lining up with TRBD1. CDR3 length: 17 amino acids. V dropped 8 bases and J dropped 2; count of bases not matched to a gene: 16. Germline CDR1 reads MGHDK; CDR2 reads SYGVNS. This CDR3 reads CASEISGSGQITDTQYF. The CDR3 nucleotides are TGTGCCAGCGAAATTTCCGGGTCGGGACAGATCACAGATACGCAGTATTTT.

This clone appeared once. The gene calls are TRBV29-1 and TRBJ1-1; 8 bases align to TRBD1. The CDR3 runs 13 residues. Trimming cost V 6 bases and J 5 bases; bases outside gene matches: 8. Per the germline V gene, CDR1 is SQVTM and CDR2 is ANQGSEA. The CDR3, as DNA: TGCAGCGTCATACAGGGGGTAGGGACTGAAGCTTTCTTT. It is translated as CSVIQGVGTEAFF.

The chain uses TRBV5-1 and TRBJ2-5; 7 bases match TRBD1. After removal of 4 bases from V and 4 bases from J, the junction contained 10 bases not matched to a gene. Germline CDR1 and CDR2: SGHRS and YFSETQ. This CDR3 is 15 amino acids long. The CDR3 DNA is TGCGCCAGCAGCGTGGTCGGGACAGAAGGAGAGACCCAGTACTTC. Protein product: CASSVVGTEGETQYF.

The rearrangement uses TRBV5-1 and TRBJ1-2; 8 bases fit TRBD1. The CDR3 contains 14 residues. V lost 0 bases, J lost 8 bases, and 6 bases stayed unmatched. In germline, CDR1 is SGHRS, CDR2 YFSETQ. The CDR3 sequence: CASSLGGQGYGYTF. As DNA, the CDR3 is TGCGCCAGCAGCTTGGGAGGACAGGGTTACGGCTACACCTTC.

The chain employs TRBV6-5 and TRBJ1-4; TRBD1 might be the D (6 bases). V lost 6 bases to trimming and J lost 5 bases, with 10 bases between them. From germline, CDR1 is MNHEY and CDR2 SVGAGI. The CDR3 totals 13 residues. For the CDR3, the DNA is TGTGCCAGCAGGGACAGTTTCAATGAAAAACTGTTTTTT. Amino acid sequence: CASRDSFNEKLFF.

The chain carries TRBV19 and TRBJ1-5, with D possibly being TRBD1 (6 bases). The CDR3 sequence is 17 residues long. CDR1 and CDR2 from the germline V gene are LNHDA and SQIVND (reference sequence). V was trimmed by 4 bases and J by 7 bases, leaving 23 bases between them. The CDR3 region is CASSNEDSPVLGQPQHF. For the CDR3, the DNA is TGTGCCAGTAGTAACGAGGACAGCCCGGTCCTAGGGCAGCCCCAGCATTTT. The variable domain in full, with the rest retrieved from reference TRBV19 and TRBJ1-5, is DGGITQSPKYLFRKEGQNVTLSCEQNLNHDAMYWYRQDPGQGLRLIYYSQIVNDFQKGDIAEGYSVSREKKESFPLTVTSAQKNPTAFYLCASSNEDSPVLGQPQHFGDGTRLSIL.

CDR3 nucleotide sequence: TGCAGCGTCGGGACAGGGGAGGACAATGAGCAGTTCTTC. Its protein product is CSVGTGEDNEQFF. This chain connects TRBV29-1 to TRBJ2-1; TRBD1 matches at 10 bases. J was trimmed by 5 bases and V by 6 bases; bases with no gene match: 4. This CDR3 contains 13 residues. Germline loops: CDR1 SQVTM, CDR2 ANQGSEA.

The CDR3 region is CASSSTGTGRAMNTEAFF. CDR3 DNA sequence: TGTGCCAGCTCCTCTACCGGGACAGGCCGAGCCATGAACACTGAAGCTTTCTTT. The genes are TRBV18 and TRBJ1-1; 8 bases align to TRBD1. Germline CDR1 KGHSH, CDR2 LQKENI. The CDR3 is 18 amino acids. The junction had 15 bases not matched to a gene; V was cut back by 6 bases and J by 0 bases. Drawing the rest from reference TRBV18 and TRBJ1-1, the complete variable domain is NAGVMQNPRHLVRRRGQEARLRCSPMKGHSHVYWYRQLPEEGLKFMVYLQKENIIDESGMPKERFSAEFPKEGPSILRIQQVVRGDSAAYFCASSSTGTGRAMNTEAFFGQGTRLTVV.

V and J are TRBV5-1 and TRBJ2-1; 13 bases fit TRBD2. This CDR3 has 18 residues. The germline CDR1 and CDR2 sequences are SGHRS and YFSETQ. With 4 bases clipped from V and 0 bases from J, the junction kept 7 bases outside the gene matches. Written as DNA, the CDR3 is TGCGCCAGCAGCCCTGGGACTAGCGGGGCGACCTCCTACAATGAGCAGTTCTTC. Translated, it gives CASSPGTSGATSYNEQFF.

This clone has only a few counts. The chain has TRBV7-2 and TRBJ1-1, with 8 bases aligning to TRBD1. The CDR3 has 15 residues. CDR1 is SGHTA and CDR2 is FQGNSA in the germline V gene. The ends lost 5 bases at V and 5 bases at J; junction bases unmatched: 10. Written as DNA, the CDR3 is TGTGCCAGCAGCACCTCGGCAGGGGGCTGGACTGAAGCTTTCTTT. Protein: CASSTSAGGWTEAFF.

This clone has just one count. The chain employs TRBV19 and TRBJ2-3; 7 nucleotides align to TRBD2. This CDR3 spans 16 amino acids. Germline V CDR1 and CDR2: LNHDA, SQIVND (reference sequence). The ends lost 1 base at V and 0 bases at J; junction bases unmatched: 4. Written as DNA, the CDR3 is TGTGCCAGTAGTATAGTAGCGGGCACTAGCACAGATACGCAGTATTTT. Translation: CASSIVAGTSTDTQYF. Filled out from reference TRBV19 and TRBJ2-3, the complete variable domain reads DGGITQSPKYLFRKEGQNVTLSCEQNLNHDAMYWYRQDPGQGLRLIYYSQIVNDFQKGDIAEGYSVSREKKESFPLTVTSAQKNPTAFYLCASSIVAGTSTDTQYFGPGTRLTVL.

The CDR3 sequence: CASSEAFGPQHF. CDR3 nucleotide sequence: TGTGCCAGCAGTGAGGCCTTCGGGCCCCAGCATTTT. This chain joins TRBV6-4 and TRBJ1-5; no firm D call. Trimming cost V 3 bases and J 9 bases, with 9 bases left between them. This CDR3 region has 12 residues. Germline values: CDR1 MRHNA, CDR2 SNTAGT.

The CDR3 here is CASADPRAGNTIYF. The CDR3 DNA follows: TGCGCCAGCGCTGACCCACGCGCTGGAAACACCATATATTTT. The chain employs TRBV5-1 and TRBJ1-3; D is unresolved. CDR1 is SGHRS, CDR2 YFSETQ, per germline. This CDR3 has 14 residues. Trimming took off 7 bases at V and 2 bases at J, with 13 bases between the two ends.

The gene calls are TRBV7-9 and TRBJ1-4; D may be TRBD1 (6 bases). This CDR3 is 15 amino acids long. In germline, CDR1 is SEHNR, CDR2 FQNEAQ (reference sequence). With 4 bases removed from V and 8 bases from J, the gap between germline ends came to 17 bases. The CDR3 is CASSYNRVGGEKLFF. As DNA, the CDR3 is TGTGCCAGCAGCTACAACAGGGTGGGAGGGGAAAAACTGTTTTTT.

The chain couples TRBV21-1 to TRBJ2-5; TRBD2, the D gene given by the table, was not confirmed from the DNA. TRBV21-1 is assigned pseudogene status. The CDR3 contains 10 residues. In DNA, the CDR3 is TGTGCCACGAATCCGGGGACCCAGTACTTC. Amino acid sequence: CATNPGTQYF.

A single count supports this clone. The chain employs TRBV29-1 and TRBJ1-1; TRBD1 matches 8 bases. J was trimmed by 2 bases and V by 5 bases; bases with no gene match: 4. This CDR3 has 13 residues. Looked up from germline, CDR1 is SQVTM and CDR2 is ANQGSEA. The CDR3 DNA sequence: TGCAGCGTTAAACAGGGGGTAAACACTGAAGCTTTCTTT. Its protein is CSVKQGVNTEAFF.

The chain links TRBV6-1 to TRBJ2-7; D call uncertain. CDR1 MNHNS and CDR2 SASEGT come from the germline V gene. The CDR3 has 13 residues. V gave up 2 bases and J gave up 4 bases, with 9 bases separating them. The CDR3 sequence: CASSESTAYEQYF. The CDR3 nucleotides are TGTGCCAGCAGTGAAAGTACGGCTTACGAGCAGTACTTC.